The rows below give T cell receptor beta chains drawn from one sample of a study of CXCR3-negative and CXCR3-positive naive CD8 T cells. TCRdb derives one entry per CDR3 protein from the 5' RACE reads, leaving out DNA. The table for this sample gives around 40,000 distinct CDR3 sequences. Specimen: naive CXCR3- CD8+ T cells from blood. The receptors originated from a human donor in good health. Some clones in this sample may be carry-over from other donors' samples. CDR3s include the opening cysteine and the closing phenylalanine or tryptophan. Each record gives: J gene, V gene, CDR3 length, CDR3 protein.

TRBJ1-1 TRBV6-5 13 CASRETEYTEAFF
TRBJ2-1 TRBV18 16 CASSRPGGAVRDEQFF
TRBJ1-5 TRBV5-6 12 CASSLMDQPQHF
TRBJ1-5 TRBV27 14 CASSSYWSNQPQHF
TRBJ2-7 TRBV7-6 15 CASSGLAGDTYEQYF
TRBJ2-1 TRBV6-2/TRBV6-3 14 CASSYSGSGWEQFF
TRBJ2-2 TRBV5-5 15 CASSWDIPEAGELFF
TRBJ1-1 TRBV7-3 13 CASSLTENTEAFF
TRBJ2-7 TRBV4-3 17 CASSQEPDSSSSYEQYF
TRBJ2-7 TRBV19 13 CATGTGNSYEQYF
TRBJ1-1 TRBV7-9 15 CASSPQQGFNTEAFF
TRBJ1-2 TRBV28 14 CASSLFKGALGYTF
TRBJ2-2 TRBV29-1 12 CSVSTLTGELFF
TRBJ2-5 TRBV29-1 13 CSAVTLYQETQYF
TRBJ2-1 TRBV4-3 16 CASSQDPGGSYNEQFF
TRBJ2-5 TRBV29-1 12 CSVGGAFETQYF
TRBJ2-7 TRBV15 15 CATSRQRTSSYEQYF
TRBJ2-7 TRBV6-5 14 CASRLADRSYEQYF
TRBJ2-1 TRBV12-3/TRBV12-4 13 CASSLGGLDEQFF
TRBJ2-5 TRBV7-9 15 CASSRRTGEQETQYF
TRBJ2-7 TRBV13 14 CASSLDRAGTEQYF
TRBJ1-2 TRBV29-1 13 CSVEEDIPDGYTF
TRBJ1-1 TRBV7-3 13 CASSLGFNTEAFF